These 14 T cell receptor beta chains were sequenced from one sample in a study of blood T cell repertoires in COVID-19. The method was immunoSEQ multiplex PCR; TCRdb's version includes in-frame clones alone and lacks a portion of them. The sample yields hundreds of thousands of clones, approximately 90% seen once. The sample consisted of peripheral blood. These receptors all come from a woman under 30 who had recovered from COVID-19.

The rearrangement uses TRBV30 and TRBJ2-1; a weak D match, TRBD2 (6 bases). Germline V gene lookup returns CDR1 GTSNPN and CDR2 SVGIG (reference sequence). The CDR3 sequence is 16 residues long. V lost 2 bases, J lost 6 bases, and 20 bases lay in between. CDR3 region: CAWSKIAYGRPNEQFF. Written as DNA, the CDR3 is TGTGCCTGGAGTAAGATAGCGTACGGGAGACCCAATGAGCAGTTCTTC.

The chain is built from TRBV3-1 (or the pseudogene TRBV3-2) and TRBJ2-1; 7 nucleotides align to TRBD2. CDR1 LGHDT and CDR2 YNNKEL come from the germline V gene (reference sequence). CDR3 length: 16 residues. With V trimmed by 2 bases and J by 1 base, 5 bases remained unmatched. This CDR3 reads CASSQKLAPSYNEQFF. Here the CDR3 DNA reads TGTGCCAGCAGCCAAAAACTAGCGCCTTCCTACAATGAGCAGTTCTTC.

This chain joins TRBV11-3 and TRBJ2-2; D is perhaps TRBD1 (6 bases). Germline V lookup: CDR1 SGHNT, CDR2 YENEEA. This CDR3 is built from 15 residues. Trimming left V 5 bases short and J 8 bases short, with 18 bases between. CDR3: CASSAPTGNGGELFF. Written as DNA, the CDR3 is TGTGCCAGCAGCGCACCTACAGGGAACGGGGGGGAGCTGTTTTTT. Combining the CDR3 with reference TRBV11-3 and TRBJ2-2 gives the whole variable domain EAGVVQSPRYKIIEKKQPVAFWCNPISGHNTLYWYLQNLGQGPELLIRYENEEAVDDSQLPKDRFSAERLKGVDSTLKIQPAELGDSAVYLCASSAPTGNGGELFFGEGSRLTVL.

The CDR3 reads CAVRTGNTEAFF. The CDR3, as DNA: TGTGCCGTTAGGACAGGGAACACTGAAGCTTTCTTT. The chain has TRBV19 and TRBJ1-1; 7 positions agree with TRBD1. The CDR3 contains 12 residues. V was pared by 11 bases and J by 1 base, with 4 bases of the junction left unmatched. Germline CDR1 and CDR2: LNHDA and SQIVND (reference sequence).

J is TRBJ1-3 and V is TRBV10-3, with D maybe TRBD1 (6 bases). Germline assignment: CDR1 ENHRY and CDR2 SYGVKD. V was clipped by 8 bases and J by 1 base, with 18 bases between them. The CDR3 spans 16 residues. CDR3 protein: CAISPAGESSGNTIYF. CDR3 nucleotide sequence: TGTGCCATCTCCCCGGCAGGGGAAAGTTCTGGAAACACCATATATTTT.

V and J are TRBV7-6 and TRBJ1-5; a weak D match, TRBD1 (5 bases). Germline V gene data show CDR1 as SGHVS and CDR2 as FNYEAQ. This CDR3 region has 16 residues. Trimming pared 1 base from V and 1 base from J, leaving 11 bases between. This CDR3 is CASSLEGTYSNQPQHF. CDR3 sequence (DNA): TGTGCCAGCAGCTTAGAGGGGACTTACAGCAATCAGCCCCAGCATTTT.

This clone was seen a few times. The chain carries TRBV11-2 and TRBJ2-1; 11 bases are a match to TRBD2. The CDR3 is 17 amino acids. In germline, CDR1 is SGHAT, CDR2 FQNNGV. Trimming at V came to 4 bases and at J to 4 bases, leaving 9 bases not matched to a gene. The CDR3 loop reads CASSSTPGLAEYNEQFF. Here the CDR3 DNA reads TGTGCCAGCAGCTCAACTCCGGGACTAGCGGAGTACAATGAGCAGTTCTTC. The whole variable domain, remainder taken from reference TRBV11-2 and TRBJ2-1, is EAGVAQSPRYKIIEKRQSVAFWCNPISGHATLYWYQQILGQGPKLLIQFQNNGVVDDSQLPKDRFSAERLKGVDSTLKIQPAKLEDSAVYLCASSSTPGLAEYNEQFFGPGTRLTVL.

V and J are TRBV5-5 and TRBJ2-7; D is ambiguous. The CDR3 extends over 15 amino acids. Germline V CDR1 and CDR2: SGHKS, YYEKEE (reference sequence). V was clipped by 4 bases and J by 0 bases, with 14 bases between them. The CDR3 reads CASSRSPNFSYEQYF. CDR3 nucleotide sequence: TGTGCCAGCAGCCGAAGCCCCAATTTCTCCTACGAGCAGTACTTC.

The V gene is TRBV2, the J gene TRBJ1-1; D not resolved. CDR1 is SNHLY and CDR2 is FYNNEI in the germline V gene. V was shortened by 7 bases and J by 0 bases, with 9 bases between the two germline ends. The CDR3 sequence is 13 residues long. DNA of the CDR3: TGTGCCAGCACTAAAGACTTGAACACTGAAGCTTTCTTT. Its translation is CASTKDLNTEAFF.

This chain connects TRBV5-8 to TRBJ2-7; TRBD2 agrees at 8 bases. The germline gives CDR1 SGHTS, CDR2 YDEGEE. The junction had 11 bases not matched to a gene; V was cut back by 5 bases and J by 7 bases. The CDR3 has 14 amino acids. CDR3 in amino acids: CASSTGLAGWEQYF. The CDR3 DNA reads TGTGCCAGCAGTACTGGACTAGCTGGTTGGGAGCAGTACTTC.

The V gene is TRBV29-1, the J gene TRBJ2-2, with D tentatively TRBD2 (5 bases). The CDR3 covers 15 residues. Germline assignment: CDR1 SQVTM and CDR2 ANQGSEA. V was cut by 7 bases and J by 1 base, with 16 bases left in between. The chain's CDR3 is CSAVGVLMNTGELFF. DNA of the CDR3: TGCAGCGCCGTCGGGGTATTAATGAACACCGGGGAGCTGTTTTTT.

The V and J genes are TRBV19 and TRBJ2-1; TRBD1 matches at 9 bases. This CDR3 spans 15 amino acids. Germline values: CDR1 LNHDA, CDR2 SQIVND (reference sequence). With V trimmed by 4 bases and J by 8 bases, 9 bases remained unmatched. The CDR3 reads CASSTLDRGGYEQFF. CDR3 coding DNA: TGTGCCAGTAGTACCCTGGACAGGGGCGGCTATGAGCAGTTCTTC.

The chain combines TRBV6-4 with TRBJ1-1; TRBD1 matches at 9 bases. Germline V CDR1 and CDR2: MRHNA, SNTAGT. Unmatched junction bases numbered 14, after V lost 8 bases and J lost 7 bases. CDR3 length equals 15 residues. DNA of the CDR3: TGTGCCAGCGGGACTTCGGGACAGGGAGAGGATGAAGCTTTCTTT. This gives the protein CASGTSGQGEDEAFF.

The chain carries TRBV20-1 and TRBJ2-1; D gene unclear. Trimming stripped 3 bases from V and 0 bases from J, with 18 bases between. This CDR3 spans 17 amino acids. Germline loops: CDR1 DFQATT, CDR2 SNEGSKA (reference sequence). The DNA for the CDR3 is TGCAGTGCTAGTTGGGTACGGATCTGGAGCTCCTACAATGAGCAGTTCTTC. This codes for CSASWVRIWSSYNEQFF.